These 4 T cell receptor beta chains were sequenced from one sample in a study of blood T cell repertoires in COVID-19. Only in-frame clones appear in the TCRdb table, and some are missing; sequencing was by immunoSEQ multiplex PCR. Among tens of thousands of clones listed, 70% to 75% were seen once. Material for sequencing was peripheral blood. The receptors stem from a woman aged 70-85 years with acute or convalescent COVID-19.

The DNA for the CDR3 is TGTGCCAGCAGCCGAGCGTACGGGGGGGCCCGGACCGGCGATGAGCAGTTCTTC. As protein: CASSRAYGGARTGDEQFF. The rearrangement links TRBV7-6 to TRBJ2-1, with 8 bases lining up with TRBD2. Trimming removed 5 bases from V and 8 bases from J; junction bases left unmatched: 20. The CDR3 is made up of 18 amino acids. The germline gives CDR1 SGHVS, CDR2 FNYEAQ.

The chain employs TRBV3-1 (or the pseudogene TRBV3-2) and TRBJ2-1; 9 nucleotides match TRBD2. The V gene's germline CDR1 is LGHDT and CDR2 YNNKEL (reference sequence). V trimming: 1 base; J trimming: 10 bases; junction bases outside the gene matches: 8. CDR3 length: 15 amino acids. CDR3 residues: CASSQGGGGALEQFF. The CDR3, as DNA: TGTGCCAGCAGCCAAGGGGGCGGGGGGGCTCTGGAGCAGTTCTTC.

The genes are TRBV27 and TRBJ1-6; the match to TRBD1 covers 7 bases. V was pared by 3 bases and J by 5 bases, with 7 bases of the junction left unmatched. Germline CDR1 MNHEY, CDR2 SMNVEV (reference sequence). The CDR3 totals 16 residues. The CDR3 sequence is CASSFVGQTNNSPLHF. The CDR3 DNA is TGTGCCAGCAGTTTTGTGGGACAGACGAATAATTCACCCCTCCACTTT.

The chain recombines TRBV6-5 with TRBJ1-2; the D gene is possibly TRBD1 (6 bases). The CDR3 runs 15 residues. The V gene's germline CDR1 is MNHEY and CDR2 SVGAGI. V shed 3 bases and J shed 3 bases, with 14 bases lying between them. The CDR3 reads CASSYWVGGDYGYTF. The CDR3 bases are TGTGCCAGCAGTTATTGGGTAGGGGGGGACTATGGCTACACCTTC.